This T cell receptor beta chain emerged from a study of T cells in Graves' hyperthyroidism and ophthalmopathy. A few counts support this clonotype. RNA transcripts were the template for amplifying TCR beta CDR3 regions. A first-round RT-PCR of the TCR CDR3 used the HTBI primer set. Via MiXCR, TCRdb re-called the multiplex PCR reads, giving one row per CDR3 protein. The sample yields around 340,000 distinct CDR3 sequences, 15% to 20% seen once. This TCR was recovered from a woman aged 40 to 50 with Graves' ophthalmopathy. Input material: blood.

CDR3 bases: TGCAATGTCTACCAGGCCACCGCCTACGAGCAGTACTTC. It yields the protein CNVYQATAYEQYF. The rearrangement links TRBV20-1 to TRBJ2-7; unclear D gene. The length of the CDR3 is 13 residues. Germline CDR1 DFQATT, CDR2 SNEGSKA (reference sequence).